The 25 T cell receptor beta chains in this list originate from one sample, sequenced in a study of blood T cell repertoires in COVID-19. Measured with immunoSEQ multiplex PCR; TCRdb has only the in-frame clones, and not every one. The sample contains roughly 200,000 clones, about 83% of which appear only once. Source material: peripheral blood. These TCRs come from a woman aged 25 to 45 with COVID-19, enrolled during active disease.

The chain links TRBV19 to TRBJ2-7; a weak D match, TRBD1 (5 bases). CDR1 is LNHDA and CDR2 is SQIVND in the germline V gene (reference sequence). The CDR3 sequence is 14 residues long. V lost 3 bases and J 3 bases, leaving 12 bases between the germline ends. The CDR3 reads CASSIQGLHYEQYF. DNA for the CDR3: TGTGCCAGTAGTATCCAGGGTCTCCACTACGAGCAGTACTTC. Full variable domain (outside the CDR3, taken from reference TRBV19 and TRBJ2-7): DGGITQSPKYLFRKEGQNVTLSCEQNLNHDAMYWYRQDPGQGLRLIYYSQIVNDFQKGDIAEGYSVSREKKESFPLTVTSAQKNPTAFYLCASSIQGLHYEQYFGPGTRLTVT.

The chain carries TRBV12-3 or TRBV12-4 and TRBJ1-2; D is unresolved. This CDR3 has 13 amino acids. The ends were cut back, 3 bases at V and 2 bases at J, with 7 bases in the middle. CDR3 loop: CASSFTENYGYTF. The CDR3 DNA sequence: TGTGCCAGCAGTTTTACAGAGAACTATGGCTACACCTTC.

V usage is TRBV24-1 and J usage is TRBJ2-1; 10 bases align to TRBD2. This CDR3 contains 15 residues. J was trimmed by 5 bases and V by 3 bases; bases with no gene match: 3. Per germline, CDR1 KGHDR and CDR2 SFDVKD. The CDR3 protein is CATSDPTSGDNEQFF. DNA of the CDR3: TGTGCCACCAGTGATCCAACTAGCGGGGACAATGAGCAGTTCTTC.

V gene TRBV28 combines with J gene TRBJ1-2; the match to TRBD1 covers 8 bases. The CDR3 extends over 16 amino acids. The V and J ends lost 5 bases and 3 bases, in that order; junction bases with no gene match: 11. Germline V gene lookup returns CDR1 MDHEN and CDR2 SYDVKM. The CDR3 DNA reads as TGTGCCAGCAGTCCGCAGGGGGCGCTGGGGCACTATGGCTACACCTTC. Its protein product is CASSPQGALGHYGYTF.

This clone was observed once. V and J are TRBV5-1 and TRBJ2-2; D is possibly TRBD1 (5 bases). Germline-derived CDR1 and CDR2 are SGHRS and YFSETQ. V was pared by 7 bases and J by 6 bases, with 16 bases between. The CDR3 length is 14 residues. The CDR3: CASQDNTGAGELFF. In nucleotides, the CDR3 is TGCGCCAGCCAGGATAATACAGGCGCCGGGGAGCTGTTTTTT.

The chain couples TRBV20-1 to TRBJ1-4; 10 nucleotides match TRBD1. The CDR3 contains 17 residues. Germline V lookup: CDR1 DFQATT, CDR2 SNEGSKA (reference sequence). V shed 3 bases and J 5 bases; nucleotides not matched to a gene: 12. The CDR3 DNA reads TGCAGTGCTAGTCGGCTTAAGCAGACAGGGGGCAATGAAAAACTGTTTTTT. Translating it yields CSASRLKQTGGNEKLFF.

The chain uses TRBV19 and TRBJ2-3; D is uncertain. V was trimmed by 3 bases and J by 5 bases, leaving 15 bases between them. Germline loops: CDR1 LNHDA, CDR2 SQIVND (reference sequence). This CDR3 spans 15 amino acids. The CDR3 DNA reads TGTGCCAGTAGTATGGATAGCCGTACGTTAGATACGCAGTATTTT. Residues: CASSMDSRTLDTQYF.

The CDR3 spells CASHGQYQETQYF. The CDR3 coding sequence is TGTGCCAGCCATGGACAGTACCAAGAGACCCAGTACTTC. This rearrangement joins TRBV2 to TRBJ2-5, with TRBD1 as a possible D gene (6 bases). The CDR3 loop spans 13 amino acids. Germline values: CDR1 SNHLY, CDR2 FYNNEI. V lost 8 bases and J 0 bases, leaving 10 bases between the germline ends.

Here the CDR3 reads CASSSGLAKNIQYF. In nucleotides, the CDR3 is TGTGCCAGCTCCTCAGGGTTGGCCAAAAACATTCAGTACTTC. This sequence joins TRBV7-2 and TRBJ2-4; perhaps TRBD1 as D (5 bases). Germline-derived CDR1 and CDR2 are SGHTA and FQGNSA. V shed 8 bases and J shed 1 base, with 12 bases lying between them. The CDR3 contains 14 residues. Full variable domain (remainder filled in from reference TRBV7-2 and TRBJ2-4): GAGVSQSPSNKVTEKGKDVELRCDPISGHTALYWYRQSLGQGLEFLIYFQGNSAPDKSGLPSDRFSAERTGGSVSTLTIQRTQQEDSAVYLCASSSGLAKNIQYFGAGTRLSVL.

This clone was seen once. The gene calls are TRBV9 and TRBJ2-3; D remains ambiguous. Germline-derived CDR1 and CDR2 are SGDLS and YYNGEE. The CDR3 sequence is 16 residues long. Trimming stripped 3 bases from V and 2 bases from J, with 16 bases between. The CDR3 here is CASSGGPRGSTDTQYF. The CDR3 DNA reads as TGTGCCAGCAGCGGAGGTCCCAGAGGATCCACAGATACGCAGTATTTT.

CDR3 sequence (DNA): TGTGCCAGCAGCAGACAGCCTAACTATGGCTACACCTTC. Translation gives CASSRQPNYGYTF. The gene calls are TRBV7-2 and TRBJ1-2; D possibly corresponds to TRBD1 (5 bases). Trimming pared 5 bases from V and 0 bases from J, leaving 7 bases between. The CDR3 is 13 amino acids. Germline V gene lookup returns CDR1 SGHTA and CDR2 FQGNSA.

This chain uses TRBV12-5 with TRBJ2-6; no definite D call. Germline V lookup: CDR1 LGHNT, CDR2 FRNRAP. Trimming removed 6 bases from V and 0 bases from J, with 3 bases in between. The CDR3 extends over 13 amino acids. The CDR3: CASGASGANVLTF. The CDR3 coding sequence is TGTGCTAGTGGGGCCTCTGGGGCCAACGTCCTGACTTTC.

This clone has more than one count but fewer than ten. The rearrangement joins TRBV9 to TRBJ2-2; 12 bases line up with TRBD1. The CDR3 contains 16 residues. The V gene end was trimmed by 4 bases and the J gene end by 4 bases; junction bases not matched to a gene: 5. Germline V gene data show CDR1 as SGDLS and CDR2 as YYNGEE. The CDR3 DNA reads as TGTGCCAGCAGCCCGGTGGGACAGGGGGCCACCGGGGAGCTGTTTTTT. The encoded protein is CASSPVGQGATGELFF.

The chain employs TRBV9 and TRBJ2-2; D might be TRBD1 (8 bases). Trimming took off 4 bases at V and 1 base at J, with 17 bases between the two ends. The germline V gene has CDR1 SGDLS and CDR2 YYNGEE. This CDR3 comprises 17 residues. The CDR3 loop is CASSPWRGTGNTGELFF. CDR3 nucleotide sequence: TGTGCCAGCAGCCCTTGGCGGGGGACAGGGAACACCGGGGAGCTGTTTTTT.

This chain uses TRBV30 with TRBJ2-3, with 15 bases fitting TRBD2. This CDR3 has 14 amino acids. In germline, CDR1 is GTSNPN, CDR2 SVGIG (reference sequence). V trimming: 8 bases; J trimming: 4 bases; junction bases outside the gene matches: 4. CDR3 DNA: TGTGCCCGCCGGACTAGCGGGGGGGCAGATACGCAGTATTTT. Encoded protein: CARRTSGGADTQYF. The whole variable domain, filled in from reference TRBV30 and TRBJ2-3, reads SQTIHQWPATLVQPVGSPLSLECTVEGTSNPNLYWYRQAAGRGLQLLFYSVGIGQISSEVPQNLSASRPQDRQFILSSKKLLLSDSGFYLCARRTSGGADTQYFGPGTRLTVL.

The chain employs TRBV30 and TRBJ1-2; possibly TRBD1 for D (5 bases). V gave up 0 bases and J gave up 5 bases, with 13 bases separating them. Germline assignment: CDR1 GTSNPN and CDR2 SVGIG (reference sequence). The CDR3 length is 14 residues. The CDR3 bases are TGTGCCTGGAGTGTCGGGGGGAGTTCTTATGGCTACACCTTC. This codes for CAWSVGGSSYGYTF.

The V and J genes are TRBV5-4 and TRBJ2-7; 9 nucleotides line up with TRBD1. The CDR3 extends over 14 amino acids. The germline gives CDR1 SGHNT, CDR2 YYREEE (reference sequence). Trimming cost V 0 bases and J 9 bases; bases outside gene matches: 7. CDR3 in DNA: TGTGCCAGCAGCTTGGCGGGGGACAGGGTTCGGCAGTACTTC. Translation gives CASSLAGDRVRQYF.

This clone was detected once. The chain couples TRBV5-1 to TRBJ1-1, with 7 bases fitting TRBD1. The junction had 5 bases not matched to a gene; V was cut back by 4 bases and J by 2 bases. Per the germline V gene, CDR1 is SGHRS and CDR2 is YFSETQ. CDR3 length: 14 amino acids. DNA of the CDR3: TGCGCCAGCAGCCCCACAGGGGCAAACACTGAAGCTTTCTTT. This encodes CASSPTGANTEAFF.

CDR3 DNA: TGTGCCAGCAGCCCTCGGACTAGCGGGTACGAGCAGTACTTC. Amino acids: CASSPRTSGYEQYF. This chain links TRBV6-2 or TRBV6-3 with TRBJ2-7; 11 positions match TRBD2. J lost 4 bases, V lost 6 bases, and 5 bases had no gene match. CDR3 length: 14 residues. Germline-derived CDR1 and CDR2 are MNHEY and SVGEGT.

The rearrangement links TRBV11-3 to TRBJ2-1; the match to TRBD2 covers 11 bases. This CDR3 has 16 residues. The trim removed 3 bases at V and 8 bases at J, leaving 9 bases unmatched. CDR1 SGHNT and CDR2 YENEEA come from the germline V gene. The DNA of the CDR3 is TGTGCCAGCAGCTTTCATACTAGCGGGGGACGGGATGAGCAGTTCTTC. Translation gives CASSFHTSGGRDEQFF.

J is TRBJ1-2 and V is TRBV3-1 (or the pseudogene TRBV3-2), with 9 bases aligning to TRBD1. The CDR3 covers 14 residues. With 4 bases clipped from V and 3 bases from J, the junction kept 3 bases outside the gene matches. CDR1 and CDR2 from the germline V gene are LGHDT and YNNKEL (reference sequence). DNA of the CDR3: TGTGCCAGCAGCCTAGGACAGGGGTACTATGGCTACACCTTC. Residues: CASSLGQGYYGYTF.

The gene calls are TRBV3-1 (or the pseudogene TRBV3-2) and TRBJ1-3; no reliable D call. The CDR3 runs to 13 residues. V was trimmed by 1 base and J by 4 bases, leaving 5 bases between them. Germline CDR1 reads LGHDT; CDR2 reads YNNKEL (reference sequence). This chain's CDR3 is CASSQGEGNTIYF. The CDR3 nucleotides are TGTGCCAGCAGCCAAGGGGAGGGAAACACCATATATTTT.

The chain is built from TRBV11-2 and TRBJ2-2; 10 bases are a match to TRBD1. V was clipped by 1 base and J by 2 bases; unmatched bases: 1. The germline V gene has CDR1 SGHAT and CDR2 FQNNGV. The CDR3 extends over 16 amino acids. The chain's CDR3 is CASSLGQGANTGELFF. The CDR3 nucleotides are TGTGCCAGCAGCTTAGGACAGGGGGCTAACACCGGGGAGCTGTTTTTT.

The V gene is TRBV7-9, the J gene TRBJ2-5; 8 bases fit TRBD1. V dropped 5 bases and J dropped 3; count of bases not matched to a gene: 8. Germline assignment: CDR1 SEHNR and CDR2 FQNEAQ (reference sequence). This CDR3 region has 15 residues. The CDR3 bases are TGTGCCAGCAGCCCCCGTCCAGGGGGCAAAGAGACCCAGTACTTC. Translation gives CASSPRPGGKETQYF.

The chain is built from TRBV27 and TRBJ1-6; D is uncertain. The V end lost 2 bases, the J end lost 7 bases, and 6 bases lay between the germline ends. The CDR3 is 13 amino acids. CDR1 and CDR2 from the germline V gene are MNHEY and SMNVEV (reference sequence). The CDR3 loop is CASSLRENSPLHF. DNA of the CDR3: TGTGCCAGCAGTTTAAGGGAGAATTCACCCCTCCACTTT.